This T cell receptor (beta chain) was sequenced in a study of T cell responses to AZD1222 COVID-19 vaccine. The study's findings and limits: The study reported that nearly half of spike-specific TCRs target unmutated variant regions. Repertoire sampling was restricted to post-peak T cell response timepoints. Two AZD1222 doses significantly raised spike-specific TCR breadth and depth over controls. Baseline seropositivity characterized only six AZD1222 recipients.

The method was immunoSEQ multiplex PCR; TCRdb's version includes in-frame clones alone and lacks a portion of them. The repertoire holds some 150,000 clones, with 80% to 95% as singletons. With regard to this clone: Its specificity is unknown.

CDR3 length equals 14 residues. With 3 bases removed from V and 0 bases from J, the gap between germline ends came to 9 bases. CDR1 and CDR2 from the germline V gene are SGHRS and YFSETQ. This receptor was identified in an adult who received the AZD1222 COVID-19 vaccine. The V call is TRBV5-1, the J call TRBJ1-1; D may be TRBD1 (5 bases). The sequenced sample was peripheral blood, obtained 28 days after the second AZD1222 dose. The chain's CDR3 is CASSSDSMNTEAFF. The CDR3 DNA sequence: TGCGCCAGCAGCTCAGACAGCATGAACACTGAAGCTTTCTTT.